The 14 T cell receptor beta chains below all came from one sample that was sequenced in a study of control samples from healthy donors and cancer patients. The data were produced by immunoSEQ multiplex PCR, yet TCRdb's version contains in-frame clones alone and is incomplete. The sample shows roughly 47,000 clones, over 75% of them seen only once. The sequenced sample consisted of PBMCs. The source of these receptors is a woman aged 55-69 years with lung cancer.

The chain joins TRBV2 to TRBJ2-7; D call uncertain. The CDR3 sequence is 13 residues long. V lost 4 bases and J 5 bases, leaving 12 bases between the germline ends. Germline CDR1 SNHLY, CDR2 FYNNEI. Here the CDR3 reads CASSVGRLNEQYF. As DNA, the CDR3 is TGTGCCAGCAGTGTTGGTAGGCTCAACGAGCAGTACTTC.

CDR3 in DNA: TGTGCCAGCAGCGTAGGACTAGCGGGAGGGGCAGATACGCAGTATTTT. Its protein product is CASSVGLAGGADTQYF. The gene calls are TRBV9 and TRBJ2-3; 14 positions match TRBD2. Germline CDR1 and CDR2: SGDLS and YYNGEE. V dropped 0 bases and J dropped 4; count of bases not matched to a gene: 1. The CDR3 length is 16 residues.

Here the CDR3 DNA reads TGCGCCAGCAGCCCTTTCCGTACCGGGACAGGGGGCCACTATGGCTACACCTTC. Translation: CASSPFRTGTGGHYGYTF. J is TRBJ1-2 and V is TRBV4-1; 12 nucleotides agree with TRBD1. This CDR3 region has 18 residues. Germline V gene data show CDR1 as MGHRA and CDR2 as YSYEKL. V shed 4 bases and J 3 bases; nucleotides not matched to a gene: 12.

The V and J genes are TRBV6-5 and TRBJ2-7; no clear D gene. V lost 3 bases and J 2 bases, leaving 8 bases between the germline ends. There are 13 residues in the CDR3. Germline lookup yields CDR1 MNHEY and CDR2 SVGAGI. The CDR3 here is CASSYSSTYEQYF. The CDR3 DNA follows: TGTGCCAGCAGTTATTCATCGACCTACGAGCAGTACTTC.

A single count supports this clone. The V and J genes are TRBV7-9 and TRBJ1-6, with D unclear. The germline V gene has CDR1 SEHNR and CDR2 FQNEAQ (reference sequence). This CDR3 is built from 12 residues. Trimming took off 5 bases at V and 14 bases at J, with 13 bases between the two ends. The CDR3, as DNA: TGTGCCAGCAGCCCGGGTGAGGATGCCCTCCACTTT. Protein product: CASSPGEDALHF.

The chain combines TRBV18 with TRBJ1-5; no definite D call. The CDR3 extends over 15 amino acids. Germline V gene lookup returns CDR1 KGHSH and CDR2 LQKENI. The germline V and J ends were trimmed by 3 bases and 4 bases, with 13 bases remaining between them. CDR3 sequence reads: CASSPRRSDNQPQHF. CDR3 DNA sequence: TGTGCCAGCTCACCGCGGAGGTCGGATAATCAGCCCCAGCATTTT.

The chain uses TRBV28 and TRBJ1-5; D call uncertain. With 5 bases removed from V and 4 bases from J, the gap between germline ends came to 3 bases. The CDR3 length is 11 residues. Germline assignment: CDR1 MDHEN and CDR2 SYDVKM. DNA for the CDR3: TGTGCCAGCAGTCCGAATCAGCCCCAGCATTTT. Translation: CASSPNQPQHF.

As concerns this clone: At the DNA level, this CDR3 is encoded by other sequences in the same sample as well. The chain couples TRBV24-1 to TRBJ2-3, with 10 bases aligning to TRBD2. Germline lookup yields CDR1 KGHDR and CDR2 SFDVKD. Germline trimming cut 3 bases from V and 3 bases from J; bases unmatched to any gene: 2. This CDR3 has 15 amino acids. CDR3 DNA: TGTGCCACCAGTGATCAGCGGGAGGGGACAGATACGCAGTATTTT. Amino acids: CATSDQREGTDTQYF.

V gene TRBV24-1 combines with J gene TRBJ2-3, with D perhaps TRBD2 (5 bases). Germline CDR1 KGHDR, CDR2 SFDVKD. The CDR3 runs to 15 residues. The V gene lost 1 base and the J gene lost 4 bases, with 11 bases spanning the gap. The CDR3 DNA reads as TGTGCCACCAGTGATTTAGGACGGGGAGCAGATACGCAGTATTTT. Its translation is CATSDLGRGADTQYF.

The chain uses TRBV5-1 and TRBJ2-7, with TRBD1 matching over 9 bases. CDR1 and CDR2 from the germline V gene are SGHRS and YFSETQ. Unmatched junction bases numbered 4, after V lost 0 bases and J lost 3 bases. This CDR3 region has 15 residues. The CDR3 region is CASSLVQGAGYEQYF. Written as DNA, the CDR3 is TGCGCCAGCAGCTTGGTACAGGGGGCAGGCTACGAGCAGTACTTC.

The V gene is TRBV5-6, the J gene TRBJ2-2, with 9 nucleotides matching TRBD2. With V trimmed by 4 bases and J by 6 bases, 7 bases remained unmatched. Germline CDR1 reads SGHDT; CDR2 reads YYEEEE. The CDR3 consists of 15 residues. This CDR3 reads CASSVPGLASGELFF. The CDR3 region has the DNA TGTGCCAGCAGCGTACCGGGACTAGCATCCGGGGAGCTGTTTTTT. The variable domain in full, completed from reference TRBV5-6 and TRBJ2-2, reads DAGVTQSPTHLIKTRGQQVTLRCSPKSGHDTVSWYQQALGQGPQFIFQYYEEEERQRGNFPDRFSGHQFPNYSSELNVNALLLGDSALYLCASSVPGLASGELFFGEGSRLTVL.

CDR3 coding DNA: TGTGCCAGCAGCGTGCAGGAGAGTTCACCCCTCCACTTT. This sequence encodes CASSVQESSPLHF. The rearrangement joins TRBV9 to TRBJ1-6; D remains unclear. CDR1 and CDR2 from the germline V gene are SGDLS and YYNGEE. The CDR3 is made up of 13 amino acids. The germline V and J ends were trimmed by 2 bases and 9 bases, with 9 bases remaining between them.

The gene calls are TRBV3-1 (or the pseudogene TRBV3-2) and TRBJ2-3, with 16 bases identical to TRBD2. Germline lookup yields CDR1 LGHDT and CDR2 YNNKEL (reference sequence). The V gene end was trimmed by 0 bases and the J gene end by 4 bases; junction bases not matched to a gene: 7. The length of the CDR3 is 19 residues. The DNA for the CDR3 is TGTGCCAGCAGCCAAGATATAGCGGGACTAGCGGGAGGGGCAGATACGCAGTATTTT. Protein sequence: CASSQDIAGLAGGADTQYF.

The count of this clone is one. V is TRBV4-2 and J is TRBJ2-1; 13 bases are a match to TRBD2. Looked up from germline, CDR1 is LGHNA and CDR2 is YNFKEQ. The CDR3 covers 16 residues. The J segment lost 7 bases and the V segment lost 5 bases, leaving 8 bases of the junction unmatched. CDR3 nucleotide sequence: TGTGCCAGCAGCGTCCTACTAGCGGGAGGGGGGAATGAGCAGTTCTTC. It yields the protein CASSVLLAGGGNEQFF.